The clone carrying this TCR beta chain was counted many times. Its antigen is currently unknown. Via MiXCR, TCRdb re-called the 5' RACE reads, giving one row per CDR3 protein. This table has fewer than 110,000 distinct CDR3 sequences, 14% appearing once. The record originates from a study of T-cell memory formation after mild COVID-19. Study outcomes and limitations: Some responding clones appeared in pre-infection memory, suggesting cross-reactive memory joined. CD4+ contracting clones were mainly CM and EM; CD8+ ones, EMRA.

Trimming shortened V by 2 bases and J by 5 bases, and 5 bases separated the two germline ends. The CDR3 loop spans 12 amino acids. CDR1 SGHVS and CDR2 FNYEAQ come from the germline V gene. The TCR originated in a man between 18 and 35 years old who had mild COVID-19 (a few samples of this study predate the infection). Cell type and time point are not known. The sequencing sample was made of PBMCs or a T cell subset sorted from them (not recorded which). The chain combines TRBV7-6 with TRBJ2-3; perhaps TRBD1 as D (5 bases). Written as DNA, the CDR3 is TGTGCCAGCAGCTTACAGGGAGATACGCAGTATTTT. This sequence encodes CASSLQGDTQYF.